Only a few counts were recorded for the clone carrying this T cell receptor (beta chain). Its antigen is still unknown. This sample is part of a study of cytomegalovirus exposure and HLA in healthy donors. Study background: Roughly 92 million unique TCRs, all from HLA-typed donors, were included in an early release of the data. Study-level findings and limits: A few CMV-associated chains were confirmed in vitro to be specific for CMV antigens.

Primers: 60 Vbeta forward and 13 Jbeta reverse. TCRdb keeps only in-frame clones here, not all; method: immunoSEQ multiplex PCR. The top ten clones hold 0.9% to 1% of a sample with about 160,000 clones, roughly 80% of them seen once. All the people who gave samples were healthy bone marrow donors. This sequence was found in a girl aged 2-9 years in good health and CMV-seropositive. Sample: PBMCs.

The CDR3 nucleotides are TGTGCCTGGAGTTTGGCGGGAGGGCCCCGAAGTGAGCAGTTCTTC. It codes for CAWSLAGGPRSEQFF. This chain joins TRBV30 and TRBJ2-1; TRBD2 matches 9 bases. Trimming at V came to 2 bases and at J to 9 bases, leaving 11 bases not matched to a gene. Germline V gene lookup returns CDR1 GTSNPN and CDR2 SVGIG (reference sequence). The CDR3 sequence is 15 residues long.